The present TCR beta chain was sequenced within a study of blood T cell repertoires in COVID-19. Study-level background: The United States, Italy and Spain were the sources of the acute and convalescent COVID-19 samples.

In the original workflow: By means of reference gene primer amplification, nucleated cell counts were estimated. Data came from immunoSEQ multiplex PCR; TCRdb stores just in-frame clones and leaves some out. That table is the source of V, J and clone size, and D and trimming were worked out from the DNA. The data hold fewer than 45,000 clones, with roughly 87% observed a single time. CDR3 size: 16 residues. Germline V gene data show CDR1 as MNHEY and CDR2 as SVGAGI. The V and J ends lost 2 bases and 6 bases respectively, with 16 bases between them. Specimen: peripheral blood. The chain recombines TRBV6-5 with TRBJ2-2; D may be TRBD2 (7 bases). The sequence derives from a human donor in a cohort sampled during active COVID-19. CDR3 in DNA: TGTGCCAGCAGTTACGGGGGGGCCTTGAGTGCCGGGGAGCTGTTTTTT. It translates to CASSYGGALSAGELFF.